Each of the 4 T cell receptor beta chains below was sequenced from the same sample in a study of vaccination and CD4 T cells after COVID-19. Cultured CD4+ T cell DNA underwent sequencing with the Oncomine TCR Beta short-read assay. CD4+ T cells were cultured, and genomic DNA was extracted from them. One entry per CDR3 protein, called by TCRdb with MiXCR from the PCR reads. This table has around 7,200 distinct CDR3 sequences, 25% to 35% appearing once. Regarding treatment: approximately nine-day PBMC culture with coronavirus spike peptide pools or control peptides (ViraFEST assay). Harvesting of the unexposed donor's CD4+ T cells predated the COVID-19 pandemic (2011-2018). These receptors have no known antigen. Sequences were obtained from CD4+ T cells from blood, cultured in vitro. These receptors were collected from a human donor in good health.

This clonotype was detected only once. The chain is built from TRBV7-8 and TRBJ2-4, with D uncertain. This CDR3 comprises 14 residues. The V gene lost 3 bases and the J gene lost 2 bases, with 8 bases spanning the gap. CDR1 is SGHVS and CDR2 is FQNEAQ in the germline V gene. CDR3 in DNA: TGTGCCAGCAGCTTTAGAGTTTCCAAAAACATTCAGTACTTC. It encodes CASSFRVSKNIQYF.

The chain combines TRBV11-3 with TRBJ1-5, with a tentative D call TRBD1 (5 bases). The CDR3 is made up of 16 amino acids. V shed 5 bases and J shed 2 bases, with 16 bases lying between them. Germline V gives CDR1 SGHNT, CDR2 YENEEA. CDR3 in DNA: TGTGCCAGCAGCCCCCTGAGGGGATGGGGCAATCAGCCCCAGCATTTT. It specifies CASSPLRGWGNQPQHF.

This clonotype is deemed medium-sized. The chain links TRBV24-1 to TRBJ1-5, with 12 bases that match TRBD1. Per the germline V gene, CDR1 is KGHDR and CDR2 is SFDVKD. CDR3 length: 17 amino acids. Trimming took 6 bases from V and 1 from J; bases not matched to a gene: 6. The CDR3 loop reads CATSPGTGGFSNQPQHF. CDR3 coding DNA: TGTGCCACCAGTCCCGGGACAGGGGGCTTCAGCAATCAGCCCCAGCATTTT.

This sequence joins TRBV20-1 and TRBJ2-4, with 7 bases aligning to TRBD2. J lost 3 bases, V lost 6 bases, and 8 bases had no gene match. The length of the CDR3 is 14 residues. Germline-derived CDR1 and CDR2 are DFQATT and SNEGSKA (reference sequence). CDR3 amino acids: CSAPSLADKNIQYF. The CDR3 nucleotides are TGCAGTGCGCCCTCCCTAGCGGACAAAAACATTCAGTACTTC.